Here is one T cell receptor beta chain with its context. Deep level was the assay's run setting. Generated by immunoSEQ multiplex PCR, the TCRdb table keeps only in-frame clones and is missing some. The sample contains hundreds of thousands of clones, more than 85% of which appear only once. This specimen belongs to a study of shared clonotypes between healthy human individuals. For the study at large: The cohort had a couple of women and a few men, ages 18 to 49.

Germline CDR1 SNHLY, CDR2 FYNNEI. J was trimmed by 8 bases and V by 6 bases; bases with no gene match: 5. The CDR3 sequence is 13 residues long. It was CD45RO-negative cells, positively selected for CCR7, that made up naive CD8 cells, with terminally differentiated effector memory CD45RA+ cells excluded. The receptor comes from a man aged 30 to 45 in good health. Material for sequencing was naive CD8+ T cells sorted from blood. This rearrangement joins TRBV2 to TRBJ2-1; 9 bases align to TRBD2. CDR3 coding DNA: TGTGCCAGCAGGGCGGGAGGGCCCGATGAGCAGTTCTTC. Translating gives CASRAGGPDEQFF.